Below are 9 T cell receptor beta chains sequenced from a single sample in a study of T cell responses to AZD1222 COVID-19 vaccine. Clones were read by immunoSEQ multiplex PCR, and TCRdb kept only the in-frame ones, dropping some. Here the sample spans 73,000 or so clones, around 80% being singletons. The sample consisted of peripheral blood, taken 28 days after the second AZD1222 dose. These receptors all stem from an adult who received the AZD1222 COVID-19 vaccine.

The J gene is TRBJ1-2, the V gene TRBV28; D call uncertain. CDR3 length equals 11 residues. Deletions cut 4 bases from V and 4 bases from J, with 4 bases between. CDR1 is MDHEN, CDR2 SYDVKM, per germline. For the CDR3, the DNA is TGTGCCAGCAGTTCCCTCTATGGCTACACCTTC. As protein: CASSSLYGYTF.

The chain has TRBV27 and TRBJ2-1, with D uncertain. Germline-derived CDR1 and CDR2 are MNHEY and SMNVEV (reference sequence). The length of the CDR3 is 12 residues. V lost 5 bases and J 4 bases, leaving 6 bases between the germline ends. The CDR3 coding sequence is TGTGCCAGCAGTACAGTATACAATGAGCAGTTCTTC. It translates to CASSTVYNEQFF.

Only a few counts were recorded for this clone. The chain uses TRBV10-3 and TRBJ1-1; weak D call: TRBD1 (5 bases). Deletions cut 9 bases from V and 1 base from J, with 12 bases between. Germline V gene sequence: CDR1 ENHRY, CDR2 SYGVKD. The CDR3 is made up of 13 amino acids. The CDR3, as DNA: TGTGCCATTACACAAACAGGGAACACTGAAGCTTTCTTT. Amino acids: CAITQTGNTEAFF.

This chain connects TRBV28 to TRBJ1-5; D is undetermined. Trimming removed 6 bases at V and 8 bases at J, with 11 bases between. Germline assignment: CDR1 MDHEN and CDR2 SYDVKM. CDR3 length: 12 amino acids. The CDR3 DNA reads TGTGCCAGCAGAAGAGAATGGGAGCCCCAGCATTTT. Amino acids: CASRREWEPQHF.

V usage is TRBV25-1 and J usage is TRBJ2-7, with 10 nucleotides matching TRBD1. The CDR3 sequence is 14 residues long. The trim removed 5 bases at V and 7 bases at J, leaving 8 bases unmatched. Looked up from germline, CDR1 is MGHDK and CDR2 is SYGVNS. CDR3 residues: CASSLPGQGREQYF. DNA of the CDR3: TGTGCCAGCAGTCTGCCGGGACAGGGGAGGGAGCAGTACTTC.

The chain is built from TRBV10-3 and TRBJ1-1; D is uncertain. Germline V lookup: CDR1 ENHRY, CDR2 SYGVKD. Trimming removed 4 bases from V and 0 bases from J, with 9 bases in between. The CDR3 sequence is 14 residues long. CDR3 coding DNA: TGTGCCATCAGTGTAGAAGGGATGAACACTGAAGCTTTCTTT. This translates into CAISVEGMNTEAFF.

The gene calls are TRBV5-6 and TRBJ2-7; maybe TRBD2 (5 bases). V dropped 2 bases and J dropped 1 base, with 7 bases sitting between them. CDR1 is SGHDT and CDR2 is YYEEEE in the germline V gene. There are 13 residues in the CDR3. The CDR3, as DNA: TGTGCCAGCAGCTTTGGGAGATCCTACGAGCAGTACTTC. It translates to CASSFGRSYEQYF.

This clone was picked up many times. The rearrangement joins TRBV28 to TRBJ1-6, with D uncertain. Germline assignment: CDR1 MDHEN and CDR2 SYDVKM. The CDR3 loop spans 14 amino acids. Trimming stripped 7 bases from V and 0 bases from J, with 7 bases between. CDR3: CASKVSSYNSPLHF. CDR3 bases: TGTGCCAGCAAGGTCAGCTCCTATAATTCACCCCTCCACTTT.

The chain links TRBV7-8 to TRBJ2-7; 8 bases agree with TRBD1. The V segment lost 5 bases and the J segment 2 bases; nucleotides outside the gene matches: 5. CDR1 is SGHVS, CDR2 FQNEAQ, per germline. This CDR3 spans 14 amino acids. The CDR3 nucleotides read TGTGCCAGCAGCGCCTGGGACAGGCCCTACGAGCAGTACTTC. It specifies CASSAWDRPYEQYF.